The 24 T cell receptor beta chains below come from one sample, sequenced in a study of cytomegalovirus exposure and HLA in healthy donors. Primers for the PCR totalled 60 Vbeta and 13 Jbeta. Method: immunoSEQ multiplex PCR; TCRdb's copy keeps in-frame clones and lacks some. The table records more than 120,000 clones, approximately 80% of them present only once. The specimen sequenced was PBMCs. The receptors shown here come from a male donor in good health and CMV-seronegative.

The table lists this clone with a count of one. The genes are TRBV19 and TRBJ2-1; the match to TRBD2 covers 7 bases. J was trimmed by 6 bases and V by 6 bases; bases with no gene match: 11. Germline CDR1 and CDR2: LNHDA and SQIVND (reference sequence). This CDR3 spans 15 amino acids. CDR3: CASRMGGSIGNEQFF. The CDR3 region has the DNA TGTGCCAGTAGGATGGGCGGGAGTATTGGCAATGAGCAGTTCTTC.

The V call is TRBV9, the J call TRBJ2-5; D may be TRBD2 (6 bases). Trimming took off 3 bases at V and 11 bases at J, with 26 bases between the two ends. The germline CDR1 and CDR2 sequences are SGDLS and YYNGEE. This CDR3 is built from 16 residues. Written as DNA, the CDR3 is TGTGCCAGCAGCGGGGGGGAGGACGCCGATGGGGAGGAGCAGTACTTC. Amino acids: CASSGGEDADGEEQYF.

The rearrangement links TRBV28 to TRBJ2-3; 7 nucleotides match TRBD2. V shed 8 bases, J shed 0 bases, and the junction held 5 bases outside the gene matches. Germline CDR1 MDHEN, CDR2 SYDVKM. The CDR3 has 14 residues. The CDR3 DNA follows: TGTGCCAGCGGCTCGGGGGGTAGCACAGATACGCAGTATTTT. Its translation: CASGSGGSTDTQYF.

This rearrangement joins TRBV5-5 to TRBJ2-2; 12 positions match TRBD2. CDR1 is SGHKS and CDR2 is YYEKEE in the germline V gene (reference sequence). After removal of 4 bases from V and 8 bases from J, the junction contained 9 bases not matched to a gene. CDR3 length: 16 amino acids. The CDR3 here is CASSPLAGGPKGELFF. The DNA for the CDR3 is TGTGCCAGCAGCCCCCTAGCGGGAGGGCCTAAGGGGGAGCTGTTTTTT.

As concerns this clone: The sample carries other DNA sequences with the same CDR3. This chain links TRBV5-4 with TRBJ1-2, with D possibly being TRBD1 (5 bases). The V end was cut by 5 bases, the J end by 7 bases, with 21 bases between. Germline V lookup: CDR1 SGHNT, CDR2 YYREEE (reference sequence). There are 15 residues in the CDR3. This chain's CDR3 is CASRSDLGAVGGYTF. The CDR3 region has the DNA TGTGCCAGCAGAAGTGACCTAGGGGCGGTGGGTGGCTACACCTTC.

The chain carries TRBV4-1 and TRBJ2-1; TRBD1 aligns across 7 bases. The CDR3 extends over 16 amino acids. With V trimmed by 0 bases and J by 12 bases, 14 bases remained unmatched. From germline, CDR1 is MGHRA and CDR2 YSYEKL. CDR3 nucleotides: TGCGCCAGCAGCCAAGACCCCTCCTCCGGGACAGCGTCGCAGTTCTTC. Amino acids: CASSQDPSSGTASQFF.

This clone was seen a single time. The chain carries TRBV30 and TRBJ1-1; 8 bases fit TRBD1. V shed 3 bases, J shed 10 bases, and the junction held 19 bases outside the gene matches. Germline V gives CDR1 GTSNPN, CDR2 SVGIG (reference sequence). This CDR3 has 16 residues. CDR3 loop: CAWRYAGRGREEGAFF. The CDR3 nucleotides read TGTGCCTGGAGATATGCGGGCAGGGGGCGCGAAGAGGGAGCTTTCTTT.

This chain uses TRBV27 with TRBJ2-1; TRBD2 matches at 7 bases. Germline trimming cut 6 bases from V and 10 bases from J; bases unmatched to any gene: 12. Germline V CDR1 and CDR2: MNHEY, SMNVEV (reference sequence). This CDR3 is 14 amino acids long. CDR3 nucleotide sequence: TGTGCCAGCAGCTCCGGGACTACCCCTTGGGAGCAGTTCTTC. Amino acid sequence: CASSSGTTPWEQFF.

This clone was counted a few times. This chain connects TRBV25-1 to TRBJ2-3, with D perhaps TRBD2 (6 bases). The CDR3 covers 14 residues. Germline V gene lookup returns CDR1 MGHDK and CDR2 SYGVNS. The CDR3 loop is CATLGAGTADTQYF. CDR3 nucleotide sequence: TGTGCAACCCTAGGGGCGGGAACCGCAGATACGCAGTATTTT.

The chain links TRBV7-2 to TRBJ1-1; D possibly corresponds to TRBD1 (6 bases). The CDR3 extends over 14 amino acids. CDR1 and CDR2 from the germline V gene are SGHTA and FQGNSA. The ends were cut back, 7 bases at V and 2 bases at J, with 14 bases in the middle. The CDR3 spells CASNEGGSNTEAFF. The CDR3 region has the DNA TGTGCCAGCAATGAAGGGGGATCCAACACTGAAGCTTTCTTT.

This chain connects TRBV4-1 to TRBJ1-5; D unclear. The ends were cut back, 1 base at V and 5 bases at J, with 9 bases in the middle. The CDR3 spans 14 residues. Germline assignment: CDR1 MGHRA and CDR2 YSYEKL. The CDR3 protein is CASSQGYSYQPQHF. In DNA form, the CDR3 reads TGCGCCAGCAGCCAAGGGTATAGTTATCAGCCCCAGCATTTT.

J is TRBJ2-7 and V is TRBV27; D gene ambiguous. V lost 3 bases to trimming and J lost 0 bases, with 12 bases between them. The CDR3 has 15 residues. Germline CDR1 reads MNHEY; CDR2 reads SMNVEV (reference sequence). The CDR3 nucleotides are TGTGCCAGCAGTTTTTATCCCGGTAGCTCCTACGAGCAGTACTTC. It codes for CASSFYPGSSYEQYF.

The rearrangement links TRBV30 to TRBJ2-1; possible D gene TRBD2, 6 bases. Trimming pared 3 bases from V and 4 bases from J, leaving 13 bases between. The CDR3 runs 14 residues. The germline V gene encodes CDR1 GTSNPN and CDR2 SVGIG (reference sequence). The CDR3 DNA is TGTGCCTGGAGGGGAGGCGGAGCTTACAATGAGCAGTTCTTC. The encoded protein is CAWRGGGAYNEQFF.

The J gene is TRBJ2-5, the V gene TRBV18; 8 bases are shared with TRBD1. This CDR3 region has 14 residues. Unmatched junction bases numbered 5, after V lost 3 bases and J lost 5 bases. The germline CDR1 and CDR2 sequences are KGHSH and LQKENI. CDR3 sequence reads: CASSPPGQEETQYF. For the CDR3, the DNA is TGTGCCAGCTCACCTCCGGGACAGGAGGAGACCCAGTACTTC.

This clone was detected only once. This chain's CDR3 is CASSSGGSSYEQYF. In DNA form, the CDR3 reads TGTGCCAGCAGCTCAGGGGGGAGCTCCTACGAGCAGTACTTC. V usage is TRBV7-8 and J usage is TRBJ2-5; D is perhaps TRBD1 (7 bases). The J call is doubtful: the DNA matches TRBJ2-7 better. Germline-derived CDR1 and CDR2 are SGHVS and FQNEAQ. The CDR3 contains 14 residues.

The rearrangement uses TRBV29-1 and TRBJ1-2; TRBD1 agrees at 9 bases. The V segment lost 7 bases and the J segment 6 bases; nucleotides outside the gene matches: 9. Germline V gives CDR1 SQVTM, CDR2 ANQGSEA. The CDR3 spans 13 residues. The CDR3: CSALRQGGNGYTF. In DNA, the CDR3 is TGCAGCGCACTCAGACAGGGGGGAAATGGCTACACCTTC.

The V and J genes are TRBV18 and TRBJ2-5; D is perhaps TRBD1 (5 bases). This CDR3 has 14 residues. Trimming pared 8 bases from V and 3 bases from J, leaving 16 bases between. The germline V gene has CDR1 KGHSH and CDR2 LQKENI. This CDR3 reads CASQLDSGKETQYF. The CDR3 DNA sequence: TGTGCCAGCCAGTTAGACAGTGGCAAAGAGACCCAGTACTTC.

A single count supports this clone. The rearrangement joins TRBV5-1 to TRBJ2-3, with 8 bases identical to TRBD1. The CDR3 sequence is 15 residues long. In germline, CDR1 is SGHRS, CDR2 YFSETQ. V lost 4 bases to trimming and J lost 2 bases; unmatched junction nucleotides: 6. The CDR3 DNA sequence: TGCGCCAGCAGCCCTTGGGACAGGTCCACAGATACGCAGTATTTT. The encoded protein is CASSPWDRSTDTQYF.

The V and J genes are TRBV7-9 and TRBJ2-1, with D uncertain. V lost 3 bases, J lost 10 bases, and 10 bases lay in between. CDR3 length: 12 amino acids. Germline CDR1 is SEHNR and CDR2 is FQNEAQ (reference sequence). CDR3 sequence (DNA): TGTGCCAGCAGCTTTAGTTCTTTAGAGCAGTTCTTC. Translated: CASSFSSLEQFF.

The chain combines TRBV27 with TRBJ2-3; D is possibly TRBD1 (6 bases). Germline values: CDR1 MNHEY, CDR2 SMNVEV (reference sequence). V was pared by 7 bases and J by 5 bases, with 13 bases between. This CDR3 has 13 residues. The CDR3 here is CASNPQGQDTQYF. The DNA for the CDR3 is TGTGCCAGCAACCCACAGGGTCAAGATACGCAGTATTTT.

The V call is TRBV6-5, the J call TRBJ2-3; TRBD2 matches at 7 bases. Germline trimming cut 7 bases from V and 5 bases from J; bases unmatched to any gene: 9. This CDR3 has 14 residues. Germline V gives CDR1 MNHEY, CDR2 SVGAGI. Here the CDR3 reads CASTHGGSGDTQYF. The CDR3 DNA follows: TGTGCCAGCACCCACGGCGGGAGTGGAGATACGCAGTATTTT.

The chain recombines TRBV27 with TRBJ2-5, with TRBD2 identical over 7 bases. The CDR3 covers 14 residues. The J segment lost 2 bases and the V segment lost 6 bases, leaving 6 bases of the junction unmatched. Germline V gene data show CDR1 as MNHEY and CDR2 as SMNVEV (reference sequence). The CDR3: CASSTLGGQETQYF. CDR3 nucleotides: TGTGCCAGCAGCACACTGGGAGGGCAAGAGACCCAGTACTTC.

The CDR3 here is CASSPRPPRTDTQYF. The CDR3 DNA sequence: TGTGCCAGCAGCCCCCGTCCCCCCCGCACAGATACGCAGTATTTT. The chain uses TRBV9 and TRBJ2-3; no reliable D call. V gave up 4 bases and J gave up 1 base, with 13 bases separating them. Germline V gives CDR1 SGDLS, CDR2 YYNGEE. This CDR3 region has 15 residues.

This clone was observed a single time. This chain links TRBV10-2 with TRBJ2-7, with 7 bases matching TRBD2. After removal of 0 bases from V and 5 bases from J, the junction contained 1 base not matched to a gene. The CDR3 is made up of 13 amino acids. Germline-derived CDR1 and CDR2 are WSHSY and SAAADI. Here the CDR3 DNA reads TGCGCCAGCAGTGAGTCGAGCGGGAACGAGCAGTACTTC. Its protein product is CASSESSGNEQYF.